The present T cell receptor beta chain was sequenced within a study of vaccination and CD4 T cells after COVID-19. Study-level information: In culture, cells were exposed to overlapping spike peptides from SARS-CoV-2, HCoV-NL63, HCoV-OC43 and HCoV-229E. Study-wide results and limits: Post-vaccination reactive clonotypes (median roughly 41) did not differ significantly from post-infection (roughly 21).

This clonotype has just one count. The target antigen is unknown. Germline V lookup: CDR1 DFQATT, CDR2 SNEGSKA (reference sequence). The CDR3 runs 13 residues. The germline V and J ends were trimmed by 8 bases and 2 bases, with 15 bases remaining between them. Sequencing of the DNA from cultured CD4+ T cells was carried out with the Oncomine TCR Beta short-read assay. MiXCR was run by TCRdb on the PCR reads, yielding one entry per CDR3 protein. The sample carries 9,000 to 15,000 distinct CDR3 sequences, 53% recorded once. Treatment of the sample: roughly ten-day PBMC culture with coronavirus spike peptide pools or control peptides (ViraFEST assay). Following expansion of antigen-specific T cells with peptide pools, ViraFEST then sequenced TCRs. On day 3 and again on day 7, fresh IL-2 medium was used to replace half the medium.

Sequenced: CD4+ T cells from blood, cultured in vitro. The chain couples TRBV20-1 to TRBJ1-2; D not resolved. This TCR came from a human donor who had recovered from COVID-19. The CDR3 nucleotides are TGCAGTACTGGAGCCCTAGGAAACTATGGCTACACCTTC. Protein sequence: CSTGALGNYGYTF.